This T cell receptor (beta chain) was identified in a study of cytomegalovirus exposure and HLA in healthy donors. The overall study: An analysis done earlier identified more than 90 million unique TCR beta sequences from about 179 million T cells.

As to this clone: What it binds is unknown.

Overall study results and limits: There were reportedly fewer N-insertions in an Asian-associated ancestry cluster than the roughly 670-donor mean, in a later analysis. The authors judged a highly shared variant cluster likely a sequencing artifact.

The ends were cut back, 2 bases at V and 2 bases at J, with 7 bases in the middle. This CDR3 contains 14 residues. The germline V gene has CDR1 WSHSY and CDR2 SAAADI. The PCR had 60 Vbeta and 13 Jbeta primers. Assay: immunoSEQ multiplex PCR; the TCRdb copy retains only in-frame clones and omits some. The table records approximately 190,000 clones, about 80% of them present only once. The sample was PBMCs. The TCR sequence derives from a man aged 40-50 years in good health and CMV-seropositive. The gene calls are TRBV10-2 and TRBJ1-5, with unresolved D. CDR3 sequence: CASSETLGNQPQHF. CDR3 coding DNA: TGCGCCAGCAGTGAGACTTTGGGCAATCAGCCCCAGCATTTT.